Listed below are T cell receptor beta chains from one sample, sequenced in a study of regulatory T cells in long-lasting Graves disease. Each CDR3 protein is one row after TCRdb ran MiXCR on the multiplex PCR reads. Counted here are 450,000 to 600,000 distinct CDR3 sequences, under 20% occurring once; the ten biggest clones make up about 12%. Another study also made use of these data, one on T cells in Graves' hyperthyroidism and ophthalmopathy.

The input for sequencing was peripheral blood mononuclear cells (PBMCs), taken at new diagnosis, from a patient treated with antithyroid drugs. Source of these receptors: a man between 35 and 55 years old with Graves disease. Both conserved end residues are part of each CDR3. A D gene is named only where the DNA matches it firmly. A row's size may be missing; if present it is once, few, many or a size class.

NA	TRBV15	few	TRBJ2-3	CATSRGPAGRDTQYF	TGTGCCACCAGCAGAGGGCCGGCAGGGCGAGATACGCAGTATTTT
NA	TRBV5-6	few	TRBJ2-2	CASSLSGRGARELFF	TGTGCCAGCAGCTTGTCAGGACGAGGGGCAAGGGAGCTGTTTTTT
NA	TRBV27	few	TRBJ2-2	CASSSPSTGELFF	TGTGCCAGCAGTTCCCCCTCCACCGGGGAGCTGTTTTTT
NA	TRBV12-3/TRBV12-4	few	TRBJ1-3	CASSLGLIDGNTIYF	TGTGCCAGCAGTTTGGGTTTGATTGATGGAAACACCATATATTTT
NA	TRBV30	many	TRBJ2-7	CAWGDRTYEQYF	TGTGCCTGGGGGGACCGCACATACGAGCAGTACTTC
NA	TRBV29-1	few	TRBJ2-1	CLYNEQFF	TGCCTGTACAATGAGCAGTTCTTC
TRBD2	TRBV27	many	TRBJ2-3	CASSVSASGRRDTQYF	TGTGCCAGCTCAGTTTCAGCTAGCGGGAGGAGGGATACGCAGTATTTT
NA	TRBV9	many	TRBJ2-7	CASSVDRGGSYEQYF	TGTGCCAGCAGCGTAGACAGGGGAGGCTCCTACGAGCAGTACTTC
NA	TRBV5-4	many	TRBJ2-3	CASSPSALGPGTDTQYF	TGTGCCAGCAGCCCTTCCGCCCTAGGCCCGGGCACAGATACGCAGTATTTT
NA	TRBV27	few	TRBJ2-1	CASSPPLFLRTGEGRYNEQFF	TGTGCCAGCTCACCACCGTTATTTCTTCGTACGGGAGAAGGAAGGTACAATGAGCAGTTCTTC
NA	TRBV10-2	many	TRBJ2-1	CASSEYGGSYNEQFF	TGCGCCAGCAGTGAGTACGGGGGCTCCTACAATGAGCAGTTCTTC
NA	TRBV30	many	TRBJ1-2	CAWSPTGTGYTF	TGTGCCTGGAGCCCCACAGGGACTGGCTACACCTTC
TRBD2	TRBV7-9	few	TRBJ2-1	CASSQVRLAGVPQFF	TGTGCCAGCAGCCAAGTGAGACTAGCGGGAGTACCTCAGTTCTTC
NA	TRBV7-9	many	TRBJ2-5	CASTWYQETQYF	TGTGCCAGCACTTGGTACCAAGAGACCCAGTACTTC
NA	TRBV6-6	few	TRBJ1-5	CASSYSSGSGNQPQHF	TGTGCCAGCAGTTACTCGTCAGGGTCAGGCAATCAGCCCCAGCATTTT
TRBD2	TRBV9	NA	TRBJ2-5	CASSVSTSGKTQYF	TGTGCCAGCAGCGTATCGACTAGCGGAAAGACCCAGTACTTC
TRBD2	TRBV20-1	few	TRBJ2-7	CSARDVSGGTSYEQYF	TGCAGTGCTAGAGATGTTAGCGGGGGGACAAGTTACGAGCAGTACTTC
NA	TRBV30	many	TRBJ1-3	CAWSLGFSGNTIYF	TGTGCCTGGAGCCTGGGATTCTCTGGAAACACCATATATTTT
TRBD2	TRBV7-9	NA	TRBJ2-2	CASSNRTSGRGTGGLFF	TGTGCCAGCAGCAACCGGACTAGCGGGAGGGGCACCGGGGGGCTGTTTTTT
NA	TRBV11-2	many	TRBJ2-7	CASSTGRIAYEQYF	TGTGCCAGCAGCACGGGACGGATCGCCTACGAGCAGTACTTC
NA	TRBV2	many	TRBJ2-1	CASNVYNEQFF	TGTGCCAGCAACGTTTACAATGAGCAGTTCTTC
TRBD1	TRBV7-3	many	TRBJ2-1	CASSSQTGESYEQFF	TGTGCCAGCAGCTCCCAGACAGGGGAATCATATGAGCAGTTCTTC
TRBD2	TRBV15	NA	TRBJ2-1	CATSQREPGSEQFF	TGTGCCACCAGCCAGCGGGAGCCCGGGAGCGAGCAGTTCTTC
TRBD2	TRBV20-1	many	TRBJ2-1	CSARDPSGIDDEQFF	TGCAGTGCTAGAGACCCTAGCGGGATTGACGATGAGCAGTTCTTC
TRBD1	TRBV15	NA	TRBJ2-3	CATSSRTGTYYSDTQYF	TGTGCCACCAGCTCCCGGACAGGGACCTACTACAGCGATACGCAGTATTTT
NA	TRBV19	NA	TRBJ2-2	CASSIAGEAGELFF	TGTGCCAGTAGTATAGCAGGAGAGGCCGGGGAGCTGTTTTTT
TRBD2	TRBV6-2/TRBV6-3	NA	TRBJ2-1	CASSRGTSGNEQFF	TGTGCCAGCAGCAGGGGGACTAGCGGGAATGAGCAGTTCTTC
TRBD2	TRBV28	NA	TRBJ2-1	CASTHSGSAIGNEQFF	TGTGCCAGCACCCATAGCGGGAGCGCTATTGGGAATGAGCAGTTCTTC
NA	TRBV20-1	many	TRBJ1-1	CSASRTDTEAFF	TGCAGTGCTAGCCGGACAGACACTGAAGCTTTCTTT
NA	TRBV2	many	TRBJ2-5	CASKGRHSQETQYF	TGTGCCAGCAAGGGAAGACACTCACAAGAGACCCAGTACTTC
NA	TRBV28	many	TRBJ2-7	CASGRGKYF	TGTGCCAGCGGCAGGGGAAAGTACTTC
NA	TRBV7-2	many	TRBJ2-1	CASSFFTQEQFF	TGTGCCAGCAGCTTTTTTACACAGGAGCAGTTCTTC
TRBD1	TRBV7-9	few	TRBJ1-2	CASSFPGTETNYGYTF	TGTGCCAGCAGCTTCCCGGGGACAGAAACTAACTATGGCTACACCTTC
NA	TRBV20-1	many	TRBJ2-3	CSARGGGARTDTQYF	TGCAGTGCTAGAGGGGGGGGCGCACGCACAGATACGCAGTATTTT
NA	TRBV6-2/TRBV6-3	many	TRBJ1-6	CASRTGGGSPLHF	TGTGCCAGCAGAACGGGGGGTGGCTCACCCCTCCACTTT
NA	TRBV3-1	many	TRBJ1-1	CASSPFKGHHTEAFF	TGTGCCAGCAGCCCTTTCAAAGGGCATCACACTGAAGCTTTCTTT
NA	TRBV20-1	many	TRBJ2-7	CSANSGELSYEQYF	TGCAGTGCTAACTCAGGTGAACTCTCCTACGAGCAGTACTTC
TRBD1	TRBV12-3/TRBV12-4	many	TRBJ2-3	CASSTGTGGRYTDTQYF	TGTGCCAGCAGCACCGGGACAGGGGGTCGGTACACAGATACGCAGTATTTT
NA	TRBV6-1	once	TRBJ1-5	CASSELGRGDNQPQHF	TGTGCCAGCAGTGAACTCGGCAGGGGAGACAATCAGCCCCAGCATTTT
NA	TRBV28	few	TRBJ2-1	CASSIRSGGRYLEQFF	TGTGCCAGCAGTATCCGGTCCGGGGGGCGGTATTTAGAGCAGTTCTTC
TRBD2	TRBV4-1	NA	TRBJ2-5	CASSQGSAGGETQYF	TGCGCCAGCAGCCAAGGATCCGCGGGAGGGGAGACCCAGTACTTC
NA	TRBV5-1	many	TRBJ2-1	CASSTRDGYNEQFF	TGCGCCAGCAGCACCCGGGACGGATACAATGAGCAGTTCTTC
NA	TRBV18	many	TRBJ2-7	CASSPSLSEQYF	TGTGCCAGCTCACCCTCTCTATCCGAGCAGTACTTC
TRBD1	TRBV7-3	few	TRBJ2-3	CASSPGQGPDTQYF	TGTGCCAGCAGCCCCGGACAGGGTCCAGATACGCAGTATTTT
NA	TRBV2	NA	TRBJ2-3	CASIRASSTDTQYF	TGTGCCAGCATCAGGGCCTCTAGCACAGATACGCAGTATTTT
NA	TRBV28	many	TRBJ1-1	CAILGGGDTEAFF	TGTGCCATCCTAGGGGGGGGGGACACTGAAGCTTTCTTT
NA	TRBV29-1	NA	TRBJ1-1	CSVALVTEAFF	TGCAGCGTTGCCCTGGTGACTGAAGCTTTCTTT
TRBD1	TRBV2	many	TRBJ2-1	CASKEGQGTYNEQFF	TGTGCCAGCAAGGAAGGACAGGGAACCTACAATGAGCAGTTCTTC
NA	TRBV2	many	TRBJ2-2	CASSTRRSGTGELFF	TGTGCCAGCAGTACTAGGAGGAGTGGGACCGGGGAGCTGTTTTTT
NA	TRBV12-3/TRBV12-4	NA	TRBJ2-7	CASTSGFEQYF	TGTGCCAGCACCTCAGGGTTCGAGCAGTACTTC
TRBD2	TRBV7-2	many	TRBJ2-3	CASSYSRVEREGRGTDTQYF	TGTGCCAGCAGCTACTCCCGGGTTGAGCGGGAGGGCCGGGGCACAGATACGCAGTATTTT
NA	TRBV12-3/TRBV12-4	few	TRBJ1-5	CASSPVQWPQHF	TGTGCCAGCAGTCCAGTTCAATGGCCCCAGCATTTT
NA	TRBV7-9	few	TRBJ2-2	CASSPGPSSAGELFF	TGTGCCAGCAGCCCCGGACCCTCCTCGGCCGGGGAGCTGTTTTTT
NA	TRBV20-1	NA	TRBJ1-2	CSARDYATSRGGYTF	TGCAGTGCTAGAGATTACGCCACTTCTAGGGGAGGCTACACCTTC
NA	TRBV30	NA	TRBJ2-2	CAWSVVVSSSIWPGELFF	TGTGCCTGGAGTGTAGTAGTATCAAGCTCCATCTGGCCCGGGGAGCTGTTTTTT